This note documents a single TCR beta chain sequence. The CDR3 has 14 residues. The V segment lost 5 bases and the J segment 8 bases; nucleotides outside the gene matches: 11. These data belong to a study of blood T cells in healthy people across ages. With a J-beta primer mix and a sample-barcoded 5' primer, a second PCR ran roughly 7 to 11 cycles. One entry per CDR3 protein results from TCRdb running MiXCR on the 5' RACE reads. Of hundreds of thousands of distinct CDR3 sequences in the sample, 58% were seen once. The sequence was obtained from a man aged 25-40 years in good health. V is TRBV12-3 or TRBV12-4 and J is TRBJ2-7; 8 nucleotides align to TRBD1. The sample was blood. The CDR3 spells CASSLTGGENQQYF. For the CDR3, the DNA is TGTGCCAGCAGTCTTACAGGGGGTGAGAACCAGCAGTACTTC.